Presented here are 26 T cell receptor beta chains from one specimen sequenced in a study of blood T cell repertoires in COVID-19. The repertoire was sequenced with immunoSEQ multiplex PCR; TCRdb's copy has only in-frame clones and lacks some. Of 96,000 or so clones listed, over 75% are singletons. The source material was peripheral blood. The receptors come from a woman older than 75 with acute or convalescent COVID-19.

The chain has TRBV4-2 and TRBJ2-1; TRBD1 matches at 9 bases. This CDR3 spans 17 amino acids. Germline-derived CDR1 and CDR2 are LGHNA and YNFKEQ. V shed 3 bases and J 2 bases; nucleotides not matched to a gene: 8. The CDR3 sequence is CASSHEVGQGAYNEQFF. For the CDR3, the DNA is TGTGCCAGCAGCCACGAGGTGGGACAGGGTGCCTACAATGAGCAGTTCTTC.

The chain couples TRBV7-9 to TRBJ2-2, with a tentative D call TRBD1 (5 bases). The length of the CDR3 is 11 residues. From germline, CDR1 is SEHNR and CDR2 FQNEAQ (reference sequence). The CDR3 sequence is CGGWDTGELFF. CDR3 coding DNA: TGTGGGGGCTGGGACACCGGGGAGCTGTTTTTT.

The chain recombines TRBV29-1 with TRBJ2-7; maybe TRBD2 (5 bases). This CDR3 spans 11 amino acids. Trimming cost V 7 bases and J 3 bases, with 10 bases left between them. Germline V gives CDR1 SQVTM, CDR2 ANQGSEA. In DNA, the CDR3 is TGCAGCGCCTCCCGGGGCTACGAGCAGTACTTC. This codes for CSASRGYEQYF.

V gene TRBV5-4 combines with J gene TRBJ2-5; 10 bases map to TRBD1. There are 14 residues in the CDR3. With 4 bases clipped from V and 7 bases from J, the junction kept 7 bases outside the gene matches. CDR1 SGHNT and CDR2 YYREEE come from the germline V gene (reference sequence). CDR3 DNA sequence: TGTGCCAGCAGCATAGGACAGGGGGTTGTGACCCAGTACTTC. This translates into CASSIGQGVVTQYF.

J is TRBJ2-5 and V is TRBV3-1 (or the pseudogene TRBV3-2), with 7 bases matching TRBD1. Germline V gene lookup returns CDR1 LGHDT and CDR2 YNNKEL (reference sequence). The CDR3 consists of 16 residues. With 4 bases clipped from V and 3 bases from J, the junction kept 11 bases outside the gene matches. This CDR3 is CASSRPGTVLKETQYF. The CDR3 DNA follows: TGTGCCAGCAGCCGTCCCGGGACAGTTCTGAAAGAGACCCAGTACTTC.

This clone was seen a single time. J is TRBJ2-1 and V is TRBV5-1, with D maybe TRBD2 (5 bases). Germline V gene lookup returns CDR1 SGHRS and CDR2 YFSETQ. Deletions cut 5 bases from V and 0 bases from J, with 6 bases between. CDR3 length: 13 amino acids. The CDR3 protein is CASREDSYNEQFF. The CDR3 DNA sequence: TGCGCCAGCAGGGAGGACTCCTACAATGAGCAGTTCTTC.

The chain links TRBV2 to TRBJ1-5; 9 bases agree with TRBD1. V shed 3 bases and J 5 bases; nucleotides not matched to a gene: 2. Germline CDR1 reads SNHLY; CDR2 reads FYNNEI. This CDR3 has 14 residues. DNA of the CDR3: TGTGCCAGCAGTGAGGGACAGGGAGATCAGCCCCAGCATTTT. This translates into CASSEGQGDQPQHF.

The chain combines TRBV6-5 with TRBJ2-5, with a possible D match to TRBD2 (6 bases). The V gene's germline CDR1 is MNHEY and CDR2 SVGAGI. CDR3 size: 13 residues. Trimming took 6 bases from V and 5 from J, leaving 13 bases between them. The CDR3 DNA reads as TGTGCCAGCAGCCCGCCGGGGGAGGAGACCCAGTACTTC. It specifies CASSPPGEETQYF.

CDR3 nucleotides: TGTGCCAGCAGCTTAGACCCCTACAGGGGCACTAATGAAAAACTGTTTTTT. Its translation: CASSLDPYRGTNEKLFF. The chain has TRBV7-2 and TRBJ1-4; 7 bases map to TRBD1. The CDR3 covers 17 residues. Per the germline V gene, CDR1 is SGHTA and CDR2 is FQGNSA. V shed 1 base and J 2 bases; nucleotides not matched to a gene: 7.

This sequence joins TRBV5-5 and TRBJ2-3, with D possibly matching TRBD1 (5 bases). In germline, CDR1 is SGHKS, CDR2 YYEKEE (reference sequence). The V end was cut by 4 bases, the J end by 5 bases, with 8 bases between. The CDR3 length is 12 residues. In nucleotides, the CDR3 is TGTGCCAGCAGCAGTGACAGAGATACGCAGTATTTT. Its protein is CASSSDRDTQYF.

This chain links TRBV27 with TRBJ2-3; possibly TRBD1 for D (6 bases). V lost 5 bases to trimming and J lost 2 bases, with 17 bases between them. The CDR3 runs to 16 residues. The germline V gene encodes CDR1 MNHEY and CDR2 SMNVEV (reference sequence). This CDR3 is CASSDWTELSTDTQYF. CDR3 in DNA: TGTGCCAGCAGTGATTGGACAGAACTTTCCACAGATACGCAGTATTTT.

CDR3 in DNA: TGTGCCAGCAGTTCCCAAGGACAGGGCGTGGGTCAGCCCCAGCATTTT. This translates into CASSSQGQGVGQPQHF. V gene TRBV27 combines with J gene TRBJ1-5, with 8 bases matching TRBD1. This CDR3 has 16 amino acids. V shed 4 bases, J shed 6 bases, and the junction held 11 bases outside the gene matches. Germline V gives CDR1 MNHEY, CDR2 SMNVEV (reference sequence).

V usage is TRBV7-9 and J usage is TRBJ2-7, with TRBD1 identical over 7 bases. With V trimmed by 5 bases and J by 3 bases, 7 bases remained unmatched. The germline V gene has CDR1 SEHNR and CDR2 FQNEAQ (reference sequence). The CDR3 covers 14 residues. Written as DNA, the CDR3 is TGTGCCAGCAGCCCGAGGACAGGACACTACGAGCAGTACTTC. This translates into CASSPRTGHYEQYF.

This sequence joins TRBV27 and TRBJ2-7, with TRBD1 matching over 7 bases. This CDR3 contains 16 residues. V gave up 5 bases and J gave up 1 base; unmatched junction bases: 11. Germline CDR1 and CDR2: MNHEY and SMNVEV (reference sequence). This CDR3 is CASSPPPTGKSYEQYF. CDR3 bases: TGTGCCAGCAGTCCTCCCCCGACAGGGAAATCCTACGAGCAGTACTTC.

The chain joins TRBV6-6 to TRBJ1-5; TRBD1 aligns across 9 bases. Germline V gene lookup returns CDR1 MNHNY and CDR2 SVGAGI (reference sequence). V lost 2 bases to trimming and J lost 0 bases; unmatched junction nucleotides: 2. The CDR3 contains 16 residues. The CDR3 nucleotides are TGTGCCAGCAGTTACCGGGACAGGGATAGCAATCAGCCCCAGCATTTT. Residues: CASSYRDRDSNQPQHF.

The chain combines TRBV9 with TRBJ1-3, with D hard to call. CDR1 and CDR2 from the germline V gene are SGDLS and YYNGEE. Trimming removed 4 bases from V and 2 bases from J, with 16 bases in between. The CDR3 length is 16 residues. The CDR3 bases are TGTGCCAGCAGCATTACGGATAGCAGCGCTGGAAACACCATATATTTT. It codes for CASSITDSSAGNTIYF.

The V gene is TRBV6-7, the J gene TRBJ2-5; 9 bases map to TRBD2. TRBV6-7 is treated as an ORF (open reading frame) with a function not yet certain. The V gene end was trimmed by 4 bases and the J gene end by 5 bases; junction bases not matched to a gene: 5. The CDR3 covers 14 residues. The CDR3, as DNA: TGTGCCAGCAGTTCGCGGGAGGGCCTTGAGACCCAGTACTTC. Translating gives CASSSREGLETQYF.

CDR3: CAISGLQGQSSGNEQFF. The CDR3 DNA reads TGTGCCATCAGTGGACTACAGGGTCAAAGTTCGGGCAATGAGCAGTTCTTC. The chain joins TRBV10-3 to TRBJ2-1, with D possibly being TRBD1 (6 bases). Germline lookup yields CDR1 ENHRY and CDR2 SYGVKD. V was clipped by 4 bases and J by 6 bases, with 22 bases between them. This CDR3 region has 17 residues.

V usage is TRBV7-2 and J usage is TRBJ2-5, with D possibly matching TRBD2 (5 bases). Germline V gene lookup returns CDR1 SGHTA and CDR2 FQGNSA. The CDR3 sequence is 13 residues long. The ends were cut back, 0 bases at V and 6 bases at J, with 8 bases in the middle. The CDR3 nucleotides are TGTGCCAGCAGCTTAGCGGGAGCTCAGACCCAGTACTTC. Translation gives CASSLAGAQTQYF.

The V and J genes are TRBV7-3 and TRBJ2-7; 11 bases map to TRBD2. V trimming: 6 bases; J trimming: 2 bases; junction bases outside the gene matches: 9. Germline values: CDR1 SGHTA, CDR2 FQGTGA. There are 16 residues in the CDR3. CDR3 in amino acids: CASSRSGTSGTYEQYF. Here the CDR3 DNA reads TGTGCCAGCAGTCGTTCCGGGACTAGCGGTACCTACGAGCAGTACTTC. The full variable domain, rest sourced from reference TRBV7-3 and TRBJ2-7, is GAGVSQTPSNKVTEKGKYVELRCDPISGHTALYWYRQSLGQGPEFLIYFQGTGAADDSGLPNDRFFAVRPEGSVSTLKIQRTERGDSAVYLCASSRSGTSGTYEQYFGPGTRLTVT.

The gene calls are TRBV2 and TRBJ2-1; D possibly corresponds to TRBD2 (6 bases). CDR3 size: 11 residues. Trimming removed 10 bases at V and 12 bases at J, with 16 bases between. Germline V gene data show CDR1 as SNHLY and CDR2 as FYNNEI. DNA of the CDR3: TGTGCCATCAGGGCGGGAATCGGGCAGTTCTTC. Protein product: CAIRAGIGQFF.

V gene TRBV3-1 (or the pseudogene TRBV3-2) combines with J gene TRBJ2-3; D gene ambiguous. The CDR3 runs 14 residues. The germline V gene encodes CDR1 LGHDT and CDR2 YNNKEL (reference sequence). The V gene lost 0 bases and the J gene lost 1 base, with 5 bases spanning the gap. CDR3 coding DNA: TGTGCCAGCAGCCAAGATTCTGGCACAGATACGCAGTATTTT. It encodes CASSQDSGTDTQYF.

J is TRBJ1-2 and V is TRBV5-6; maybe TRBD1 (5 bases). With 1 base removed from V and 3 bases from J, the gap between germline ends came to 7 bases. The CDR3 extends over 13 amino acids. Germline V CDR1 and CDR2: SGHDT, YYEEEE. CDR3 coding DNA: TGTGCCAGCAGCTTGCAGGGTTACTATGGCTACACCTTC. Translation: CASSLQGYYGYTF.

The J gene is TRBJ1-1, the V gene TRBV18, with 7 bases matching TRBD1. V was pared by 3 bases and J by 1 base, with 5 bases of the junction left unmatched. Germline V gene sequence: CDR1 KGHSH, CDR2 LQKENI. This CDR3 has 15 residues. CDR3 sequence (DNA): TGTGCCAGCTCACCCGCGACAGGGACGAACACTGAAGCTTTCTTT. It is translated as CASSPATGTNTEAFF.

The rearrangement joins TRBV21-1 to TRBJ2-7; the DNA was not compared with TRBD1, the D call given in the table. TRBV21-1 is listed as a pseudogene. The CDR3 totals 16 residues. CDR3 DNA sequence: TGTGCCAGCACCCTGTGGGGACGACAGGGGTTCTACGAGCAGTACTTC. Amino acid sequence: CASTLWGRQGFYEQYF.

The chain uses TRBV5-4 and TRBJ2-5; 9 bases are shared with TRBD1. CDR3 length: 15 amino acids. The germline CDR1 and CDR2 sequences are SGHNT and YYREEE (reference sequence). The V gene end was trimmed by 5 bases and the J gene end by 4 bases; junction bases not matched to a gene: 9. The CDR3 reads CASRSGQGEGETQYF. The CDR3 DNA is TGTGCCAGCAGGTCGGGACAGGGAGAGGGAGAGACCCAGTACTTC.